These 31 T cell receptor beta chains came from one sample sequenced in a study of cytomegalovirus exposure and HLA in healthy donors. Primers: 60 Vbeta forward and 13 Jbeta reverse. The repertoire was sequenced with immunoSEQ multiplex PCR; TCRdb's copy has only in-frame clones and lacks some. Among 95,000 to 100,000 clones listed, approximately 89% were seen once. The sample comprised PBMCs. The receptors shown here come from a man aged 25 to 45 in good health and CMV-seronegative.

The chain has TRBV9 and TRBJ2-1; D remains unclear. CDR3 length: 16 residues. Trimming pared 0 bases from V and 0 bases from J, leaving 10 bases between. Per the germline V gene, CDR1 is SGDLS and CDR2 is YYNGEE. DNA of the CDR3: TGTGCCAGCAGCGTAGATGGTAGCTTCTCCTACAATGAGCAGTTCTTC. It specifies CASSVDGSFSYNEQFF.

The chain combines TRBV29-1 with TRBJ1-5; the D gene is possibly TRBD1 (6 bases). Germline V gene lookup returns CDR1 SQVTM and CDR2 ANQGSEA. V gave up 4 bases and J gave up 4 bases, with 29 bases separating them. The CDR3 is made up of 19 amino acids. The DNA of the CDR3 is TGCAGCGTTGGTTCTTGTCTACGGACAGATTCACGTTGTAATCAGCCCCAGCATTTT. Protein: CSVGSCLRTDSRCNQPQHF. The variable domain in full, with the rest retrieved from reference TRBV29-1 and TRBJ1-5, is SAVISQKPSRDICQRGTSLTIQCQVDSQVTMMFWYRQQPGQSLTLIATANQGSEATYESGFVIDKFPISRPNLTFSTLTVSNMSPEDSSIYLCSVGSCLRTDSRCNQPQHFGDGTRLSIL.

This chain joins TRBV27 and TRBJ2-4; a possible D gene is TRBD1 (6 bases). CDR1 and CDR2 from the germline V gene are MNHEY and SMNVEV (reference sequence). V was pared by 10 bases and J by 1 base, with 11 bases between. The CDR3 consists of 13 residues. CDR3 amino acids: CATSQGAKNIQYF. CDR3 sequence (DNA): TGTGCCACTTCTCAGGGGGCCAAAAACATTCAGTACTTC.

In DNA form, the CDR3 reads TGTGCCAGCAGCTCTGGCGGTTGGGTTATGAACACTGAAGCTTTCTTT. Translated, it gives CASSSGGWVMNTEAFF. The rearrangement joins TRBV7-2 to TRBJ1-1; D ambiguous. V lost 4 bases and J 0 bases, leaving 15 bases between the germline ends. This CDR3 contains 16 residues. Germline CDR1 SGHTA, CDR2 FQGNSA. The whole variable domain, filled in from reference TRBV7-2 and TRBJ1-1, reads GAGVSQSPSNKVTEKGKDVELRCDPISGHTALYWYRQSLGQGLEFLIYFQGNSAPDKSGLPSDRFSAERTGGSVSTLTIQRTQQEDSAVYLCASSSGGWVMNTEAFFGQGTRLTVV.

This clone was seen a few times. The chain has TRBV7-8 and TRBJ1-2, with D possibly being TRBD1 (5 bases). The germline V gene encodes CDR1 SGHVS and CDR2 FQNEAQ. The CDR3 is 15 residues long. Trimming shortened V by 3 bases and J by 5 bases, and 16 bases separated the two germline ends. CDR3 sequence reads: CASSLTPGTAYGYTF. The CDR3 DNA sequence: TGTGCCAGCAGCTTGACCCCCGGGACTGCTTATGGCTACACCTTC.

This rearrangement joins TRBV5-6 to TRBJ2-1, with 11 bases aligning to TRBD2. The CDR3 loop spans 16 amino acids. J was trimmed by 3 bases and V by 3 bases; bases with no gene match: 5. Germline V gene lookup returns CDR1 SGHDT and CDR2 YYEEEE. The CDR3 sequence is CASSSPGTSGYNEQFF. CDR3 DNA: TGTGCCAGCAGCTCCCCGGGGACTAGCGGCTACAATGAGCAGTTCTTC.

The chain recombines TRBV18 with TRBJ2-2, with TRBD1 matching 8 bases. J was trimmed by 1 base and V by 6 bases; bases with no gene match: 4. The CDR3 loop spans 15 amino acids. From germline, CDR1 is KGHSH and CDR2 LQKENI. CDR3 sequence (DNA): TGTGCCAGCTCCCAAGGACAGGGGAACACCGGGGAGCTGTTTTTT. Translated: CASSQGQGNTGELFF.

The chain combines TRBV2 with TRBJ2-1, with 8 bases identical to TRBD2. Germline trimming cut 8 bases from V and 5 bases from J; bases unmatched to any gene: 8. The CDR3 consists of 14 residues. Germline loops: CDR1 SNHLY, CDR2 FYNNEI. CDR3 residues: CASGLTSGNNEQFF. The CDR3 DNA reads TGTGCCAGCGGTTTAACTAGCGGAAACAATGAGCAGTTCTTC.

In its sample, this clone was seen a few times. J is TRBJ1-4 and V is TRBV18; a possible D gene is TRBD1 (5 bases). The CDR3 spans 15 residues. The ends were cut back, 3 bases at V and 0 bases at J, with 8 bases in the middle. Germline CDR1 reads KGHSH; CDR2 reads LQKENI. CDR3 nucleotides: TGTGCCAGCTCACCCCGACAGACAACTAATGAAAAACTGTTTTTT. Translation gives CASSPRQTTNEKLFF.

The chain is built from TRBV4-1 and TRBJ2-1; TRBD2 aligns across 8 bases. The germline CDR1 and CDR2 sequences are MGHRA and YSYEKL. V was clipped by 4 bases and J by 5 bases; unmatched bases: 13. The CDR3 extends over 17 amino acids. The CDR3 DNA reads as TGCGCCAGCAGCCGGGGGATTTCGGGAGGGCAGAACAATGAGCAGTTCTTC. It translates to CASSRGISGGQNNEQFF.

The J gene is TRBJ2-2, the V gene TRBV9; possibly TRBD2 for D (6 bases). V lost 0 bases to trimming and J lost 5 bases, with 11 bases between them. The CDR3 totals 15 residues. CDR1 and CDR2 from the germline V gene are SGDLS and YYNGEE. The CDR3 DNA sequence: TGTGCCAGCAGCGTAGGGGGGGTCTTAACCGGGGAGCTGTTTTTT. This translates into CASSVGGVLTGELFF.

This clone was found once. The gene calls are TRBV6-5 and TRBJ1-2, with D possibly matching TRBD1 (5 bases). Germline CDR1 is MNHEY and CDR2 is SVGAGI. This CDR3 is 13 amino acids long. V lost 5 bases and J lost 6, with 13 bases in between. CDR3 nucleotides: TGTGCCAGCAGTGTTAGTGACAGAAATGGCTACACCTTC. Its translation: CASSVSDRNGYTF.

This chain uses TRBV11-1 with TRBJ1-1; 7 positions agree with TRBD1. The V gene end was trimmed by 7 bases and the J gene end by 3 bases; junction bases not matched to a gene: 8. This CDR3 is 14 amino acids long. Per germline, CDR1 SGHAT and CDR2 FQDESV (reference sequence). In DNA, the CDR3 is TGTGCCAGCACCCTGACAGGGAAGGACACTGAAGCTTTCTTT. Amino acid sequence: CASTLTGKDTEAFF.

The V and J genes are TRBV19 and TRBJ2-6; D not certain. This CDR3 has 14 amino acids. V lost 7 bases to trimming and J lost 4 bases, with 11 bases between them. Germline-derived CDR1 and CDR2 are LNHDA and SQIVND (reference sequence). The CDR3: CASIMRSGANVLTF. The CDR3 DNA reads as TGTGCCAGTATTATGCGATCGGGGGCCAACGTCCTGACTTTC.

The chain uses TRBV4-3 and TRBJ2-2, with 11 bases fitting TRBD2. J lost 0 bases, V lost 3 bases, and 0 bases had no gene match. The CDR3 covers 16 residues. In germline, CDR1 is LGHNA, CDR2 YSLEER. The chain's CDR3 is CASSQGLAANTGELFF. DNA for the CDR3: TGCGCCAGCAGCCAGGGACTAGCGGCGAACACCGGGGAGCTGTTTTTT.

The chain joins TRBV18 to TRBJ1-4, with D possibly being TRBD1 (6 bases). Germline V gene data show CDR1 as KGHSH and CDR2 as LQKENI. The CDR3 is made up of 15 amino acids. Trimming left V 2 bases short and J 4 bases short, with 11 bases between. This chain's CDR3 is CASSPSGENNEKLFF. CDR3 nucleotides: TGTGCCAGCTCACCATCAGGGGAGAATAATGAAAAACTGTTTTTT.

The chain is built from TRBV5-6 and TRBJ2-1; D is undetermined. The CDR3 contains 12 residues. The V gene's germline CDR1 is SGHDT and CDR2 YYEEEE. V was cut by 0 bases and J by 13 bases, with 11 bases left in between. The chain's CDR3 is CASSLGSSPQFF. The CDR3 nucleotides read TGTGCCAGCAGCTTGGGGAGCTCGCCCCAGTTCTTC.

This sequence joins TRBV4-3 and TRBJ1-1, with unresolved D. V gave up 4 bases and J gave up 5 bases, with 14 bases separating them. This CDR3 contains 14 residues. CDR1 and CDR2 from the germline V gene are LGHNA and YSLEER. The CDR3, as DNA: TGCGCCAGCAGCCTCTCCGGAGTACGGACTGAAGCTTTCTTT. It yields the protein CASSLSGVRTEAFF.

V usage is TRBV6-5 and J usage is TRBJ1-2; 7 nucleotides agree with TRBD1. CDR1 and CDR2 from the germline V gene are MNHEY and SVGAGI. CDR3 length equals 12 residues. The trim removed 10 bases at V and 8 bases at J, leaving 10 bases unmatched. DNA for the CDR3: TGTGCCACCCGTACAGGGGCGGGGGGCTACACCTTC. Protein sequence: CATRTGAGGYTF.

This clone has just a few counts. The gene calls are TRBV9 and TRBJ2-1; TRBD2 agrees at 9 bases. Germline V gene data show CDR1 as SGDLS and CDR2 as YYNGEE. V gave up 0 bases and J gave up 10 bases; unmatched junction bases: 5. The CDR3 loop spans 14 amino acids. CDR3 region: CASSVEILAGEQFF. The CDR3 nucleotides are TGTGCCAGCAGCGTAGAGATCCTAGCGGGAGAGCAGTTCTTC.

The V and J genes are TRBV28 and TRBJ2-2; no clear D gene. The CDR3 consists of 16 residues. CDR1 MDHEN and CDR2 SYDVKM come from the germline V gene. The ends were cut back, 6 bases at V and 2 bases at J, with 16 bases in the middle. CDR3 residues: CASSPVRSLNTGELFF. For the CDR3, the DNA is TGTGCCAGCAGCCCCGTCAGGTCTCTAAACACCGGGGAGCTGTTTTTT.

This chain connects TRBV10-2 to TRBJ2-5, with D possibly TRBD2 on 5 matching bases. The V and J ends lost 0 bases and 5 bases respectively, with 10 bases between them. The CDR3 is made up of 14 amino acids. Germline V CDR1 and CDR2: WSHSY, SAAADI. The CDR3 region has the DNA TGCGCCAGCAGTGAGTCTCGGGGTGGCGAGACCCAGTACTTC. This sequence encodes CASSESRGGETQYF.

This clone has more than one count but fewer than ten. This chain connects TRBV10-3 to TRBJ2-5; tentatively, D is TRBD1 (5 bases). The CDR3 totals 15 residues. Trimming removed 6 bases from V and 5 bases from J, with 19 bases in between. Germline V gene sequence: CDR1 ENHRY, CDR2 SYGVKD. Here the CDR3 DNA reads TGTGCCATCAGAGGAGATGGGGCCCCTGTGGAGACCCAGTACTTC. Protein product: CAIRGDGAPVETQYF.

The rearrangement uses TRBV28 and TRBJ1-2; the match to TRBD1 covers 7 bases. The V gene end was trimmed by 6 bases and the J gene end by 0 bases; junction bases not matched to a gene: 16. The CDR3 contains 18 residues. Germline V gene sequence: CDR1 MDHEN, CDR2 SYDVKM. DNA for the CDR3: TGTGCCAGCAGCACTGGAGGGGCAGGGGGTACTGCTAACTATGGCTACACCTTC. Translating it yields CASSTGGAGGTANYGYTF.

J is TRBJ1-5 and V is TRBV28, with D possibly TRBD1 on 5 matching bases. V was trimmed by 5 bases and J by 5 bases, leaving 22 bases between them. Germline lookup yields CDR1 MDHEN and CDR2 SYDVKM. The CDR3 is 17 residues long. The CDR3 nucleotides read TGTGCCAGCAGTCCCGAGCGGGGGACCATTACCTATCAGCCCCAGCATTTT. As protein: CASSPERGTITYQPQHF.

This clone has a single count. The V call is TRBV19, the J call TRBJ1-2; D is perhaps TRBD1 (6 bases). The CDR3 totals 14 residues. The V end was cut by 4 bases, the J end by 8 bases, with 17 bases between. Germline assignment: CDR1 LNHDA and CDR2 SQIVND (reference sequence). CDR3 residues: CASSNQQGPAGYTF. The CDR3 DNA sequence: TGTGCCAGTAGTAACCAACAGGGCCCAGCGGGCTACACCTTC.

The chain links TRBV6-5 to TRBJ1-2; TRBD1 might be the D (6 bases). Germline CDR1 reads MNHEY; CDR2 reads SVGAGI. The CDR3 consists of 14 residues. Trimming stripped 1 base from V and 4 bases from J, with 10 bases between. DNA of the CDR3: TGTGCCAGCAGTTACTTGCAGGGGCCCTATGGCTACACCTTC. Translated, it gives CASSYLQGPYGYTF.

The V call is TRBV19, the J call TRBJ2-7; 7 bases are shared with TRBD1. CDR3 length: 15 residues. Trimming cost V 2 bases and J 5 bases; bases outside gene matches: 9. CDR1 is LNHDA and CDR2 is SQIVND in the germline V gene (reference sequence). CDR3 sequence: CASSIIGTASNEQYF. The CDR3 bases are TGTGCCAGTAGTATAATAGGGACAGCCAGCAACGAGCAGTACTTC.

The rearrangement uses TRBV4-1 and TRBJ2-3; D ambiguous. This CDR3 spans 12 amino acids. V shed 3 bases and J shed 5 bases, with 6 bases lying between them. The germline V gene encodes CDR1 MGHRA and CDR2 YSYEKL. The CDR3, as DNA: TGCGCCAGCAGCCACATACAAGATACGCAGTATTTT. Translating gives CASSHIQDTQYF.

The chain joins TRBV4-1 to TRBJ2-6; no clear D gene. V was trimmed by 0 bases and J by 5 bases, leaving 8 bases between them. CDR1 and CDR2 (germline): MGHRA, YSYEKL. This CDR3 has 15 amino acids. CDR3 in DNA: TGCGCCAGCAGCCAAGAGTTAGTTAGGGCCAACGTCCTGACTTTC. It codes for CASSQELVRANVLTF.

The chain carries TRBV6-5 and TRBJ2-1; a weak D match, TRBD1 (6 bases). V lost 0 bases and J 1 base, leaving 7 bases between the germline ends. CDR1 and CDR2 from the germline V gene are MNHEY and SVGAGI. The CDR3 covers 15 residues. CDR3 amino acids: CASSYSQGSYNEQFF. The CDR3, as DNA: TGTGCCAGCAGTTACTCCCAGGGGTCCTACAATGAGCAGTTCTTC.